This T cell receptor (beta chain) was obtained from a study of CD8 T cells in ankylosing spondylitis. TCRdb fed the 5' RACE reads into MiXCR, producing one record per CDR3 protein. The data contain approximately 130,000 distinct CDR3 sequences, roughly an eighth of them singletons. In its sample, this clonotype was seen once. The V gene's germline CDR1 is DFQATT and CDR2 SNEGSKA (reference sequence). The CDR3 is 16 amino acids. Trimming cost V 6 bases and J 1 base; bases outside gene matches: 13. The chain is built from TRBV20-1 and TRBJ1-2, with 8 positions matching TRBD1. The receptor was isolated from a female donor with ankylosing spondylitis or in good health (not recorded which). The sequencing input was blood, either unsorted or a sorted T cell fraction (not recorded which). CDR3 residues: CSAIKGQEPINYGYTF. The CDR3 nucleotides read TGCAGTGCGATTAAGGGACAGGAACCCATTAACTATGGCTACACCTTC.